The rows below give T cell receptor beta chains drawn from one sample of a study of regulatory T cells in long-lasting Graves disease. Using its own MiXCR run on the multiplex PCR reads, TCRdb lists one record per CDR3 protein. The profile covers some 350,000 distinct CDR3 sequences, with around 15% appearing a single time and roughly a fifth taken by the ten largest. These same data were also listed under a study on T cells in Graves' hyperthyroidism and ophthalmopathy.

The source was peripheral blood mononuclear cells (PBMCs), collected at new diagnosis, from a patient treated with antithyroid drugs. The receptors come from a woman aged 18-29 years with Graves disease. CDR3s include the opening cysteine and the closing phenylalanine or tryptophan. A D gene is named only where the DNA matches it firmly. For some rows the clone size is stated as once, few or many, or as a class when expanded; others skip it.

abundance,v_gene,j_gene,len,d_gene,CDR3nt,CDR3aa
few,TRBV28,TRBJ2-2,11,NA,TGTGCCAGCAGGTCTATGGGGGAGCTGTTTTTT,CASRSMGELFF
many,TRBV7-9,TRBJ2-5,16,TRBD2,TGTGCCAGCAGCCCGGCCGGGACTAGCGGGATCGAGACCCAGTACTTC,CASSPAGTSGIETQYF
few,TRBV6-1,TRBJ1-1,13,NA,TGTGCCAGCAGTGAAATCCCAGACACTGAAGCTTTCTTT,CASSEIPDTEAFF
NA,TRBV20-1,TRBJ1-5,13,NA,TGCAGTGCTAGGGCCGGGGAGGGTCAGCCCCAGCATTTT,CSARAGEGQPQHF
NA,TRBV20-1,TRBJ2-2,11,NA,TGCAGTGTCTCCGGTCCCGGGGAGCTGTTTTTT,CSVSGPGELFF
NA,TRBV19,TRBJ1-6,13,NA,TGTGCCAGTAGTATACCAGGGACTTCACCCCTCCACTTT,CASSIPGTSPLHF
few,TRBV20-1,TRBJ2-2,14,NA,TGCAGTGCTAGAGAGCTCGAAGCTACCGGGGAGCTGTTTTTT,CSARELEATGELFF
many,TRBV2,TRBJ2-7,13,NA,TGTGCCAGATCGCGGAGCGCCCAATCCGAGCAGTACTTC,CARSRSAQSEQYF
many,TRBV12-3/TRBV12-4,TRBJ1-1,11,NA,TGTGCCAGCAGCGCTCGGGGTTACGCTTTCTTT,CASSARGYAFF
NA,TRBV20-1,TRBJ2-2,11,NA,TGCAGTGCTTTAGGCGCCGGGGAGCTGTTTTTT,CSALGAGELFF
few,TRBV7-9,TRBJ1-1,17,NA,TGTGCCAGCAGCTTGCGAGGGGGACAACGATTGGACACTGAAGCTTTCTTT,CASSLRGGQRLDTEAFF
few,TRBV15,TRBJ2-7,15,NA,TGTGCCACCAGCAGAGTTTCTGGGCAGGGCGGGGAGCAGTACTTC,CATSRVSGQGGEQYF
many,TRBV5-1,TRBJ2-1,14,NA,TGCGCCAGCAGCATCGGAGAAGCGTACAATGAGCAGTTCTTC,CASSIGEAYNEQFF
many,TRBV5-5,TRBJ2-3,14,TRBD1,TGTGCCAGCAGCCGGACAGGGGTTACAGATACGCAGTATTTT,CASSRTGVTDTQYF
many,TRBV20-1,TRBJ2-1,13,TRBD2,TGCAGTGCTAGGGAGGGAGGGGAGAATGAGCAGTTCTTC,CSAREGGENEQFF
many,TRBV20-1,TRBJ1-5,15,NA,TGCAGTGCTAGAGATCGGATTTTCGGCAATCAGCCCCAGCATTTT,CSARDRIFGNQPQHF
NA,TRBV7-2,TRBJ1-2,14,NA,TGTGCCAGCAGCTTATCGTCAGCTAACTATGGCTACACCTTC,CASSLSSANYGYTF
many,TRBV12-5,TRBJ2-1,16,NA,TGTGCTAGTGGTTTGGACAGCCACAGCTCCTACAATGAGCAGTTCTTC,CASGLDSHSSYNEQFF
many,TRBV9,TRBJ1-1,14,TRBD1,TGTGCCAGCAGCACACGGACAGGGGGCACTGAAGCTTTCTTT,CASSTRTGGTEAFF
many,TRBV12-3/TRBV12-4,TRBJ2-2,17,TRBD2,TGTGCCAGCAGTTTAGCGAGTCTGCGGGGGGACACCGGGGAGCTGTTTTTT,CASSLASLRGDTGELFF
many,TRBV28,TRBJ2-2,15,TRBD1,TGTGCCAGCACCACTGGGACAGAGAACACCGGGGAGCTGTTTTTT,CASTTGTENTGELFF
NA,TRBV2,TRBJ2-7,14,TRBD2,TGTGCCAGCGGCGGGACTAGCGTTGGGGGCGAGCAGTACTTC,CASGGTSVGGEQYF
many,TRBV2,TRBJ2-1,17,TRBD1,TGTGCCAGCAGTGAATGGGGGACAGGGGGCTCCTACAATGAGCAGTTCTTC,CASSEWGTGGSYNEQFF
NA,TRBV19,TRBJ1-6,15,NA,TGTGCCAGTAGTATTTTAGCAGGGGAGAATTCACCCCTCCACTTT,CASSILAGENSPLHF
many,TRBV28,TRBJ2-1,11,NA,TGTGCCAGTTCCTGGTTCGGTGAGCAGTTCTTC,CASSWFGEQFF
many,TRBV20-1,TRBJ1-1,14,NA,TGCAGTGCTAGCCCCGGGGGAATGAACACTGAAGCTTTCTTT,CSASPGGMNTEAFF
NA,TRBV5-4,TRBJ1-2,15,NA,TGTGCCAGCAGCTTGCCCGTCGGGGGCGGTGATGGCTACACCTTC,CASSLPVGGGDGYTF
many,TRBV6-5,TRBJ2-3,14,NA,TGTGCCAGCAGTTACGGGCCCCCCCCAGATACGCAGTATTTT,CASSYGPPPDTQYF
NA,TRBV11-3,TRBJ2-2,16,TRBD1,TGTGCCAGCAGCTCCCCGACAGGGGGACGCACCGGGGAGCTGTTTTTT,CASSSPTGGRTGELFF
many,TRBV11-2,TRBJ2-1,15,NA,TGTGCCAGCAGCTTACGGGTAGCCGGCTACAATGAGCAGTTCTTC,CASSLRVAGYNEQFF
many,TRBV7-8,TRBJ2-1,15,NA,TGTGCCAGCAGTTTGACTAGACTCGGGTACAATGAGCAGTTCTTC,CASSLTRLGYNEQFF
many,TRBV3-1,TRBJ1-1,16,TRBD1,TGTGCCAGCAGCCTGGACAGGGGGCAGTTTGGCACTGAAGCTTTCTTT,CASSLDRGQFGTEAFF
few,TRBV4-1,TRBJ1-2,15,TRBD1,TGCGCCAGCAGCCAGGGGACAGGGGAGGAATATGGCTACACCTTC,CASSQGTGEEYGYTF
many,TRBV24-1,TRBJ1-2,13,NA,TGTGCCACCAGTGATCGGACAGAGAATGGCTACACCTTC,CATSDRTENGYTF
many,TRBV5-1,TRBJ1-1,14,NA,TGCGCCAGCAGCTTGATCGGGGTGGGGACTGAAGCTTTCTTT,CASSLIGVGTEAFF
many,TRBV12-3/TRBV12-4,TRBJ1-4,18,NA,TGTGCCAGCAGCACAGGGACGACCGCTTCGATAGCTAATGAAAAACTGTTTTTT,CASSTGTTASIANEKLFF
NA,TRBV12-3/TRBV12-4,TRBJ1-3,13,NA,TGTGCCAGCAGTTTTGGGGGTGGAAACACCATATATTTT,CASSFGGGNTIYF
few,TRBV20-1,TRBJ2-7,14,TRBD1,TGCAGTGCTAGCCTCAGGGACAGGGTGCGCGAGCGGTACTTC,CSASLRDRVRERYF
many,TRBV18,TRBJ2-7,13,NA,TGTGCCAGCTCGCCAAGCGGCGCAGGCGAGCAGTACTTC,CASSPSGAGEQYF
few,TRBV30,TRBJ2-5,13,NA,TGTGCCTGGAGCTCGGGCCCCAGAGGGACCCAGTACTTC,CAWSSGPRGTQYF
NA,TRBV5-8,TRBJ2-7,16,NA,TGTGCCAGCAGCTTGGGCACCGGGACTGGGGCCTACGAGCAGTACTTC,CASSLGTGTGAYEQYF
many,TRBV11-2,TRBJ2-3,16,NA,TGTGCCAGCAGCTTAGATCGTGGGGGGGCAGCAGATACGCAGTATTTT,CASSLDRGGAADTQYF
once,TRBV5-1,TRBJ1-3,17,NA,TGCGCCAGCAGCCAAAACAGCGCCGGGGTCTCTGGAAACACCATATATTTT,CASSQNSAGVSGNTIYF
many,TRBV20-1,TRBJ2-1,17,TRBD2,TGCAGTGCTAGAGATCCGGAGCGGGAGGTCTCCTACAATGAGCAGTTCTTC,CSARDPEREVSYNEQFF
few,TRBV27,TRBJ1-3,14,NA,TGTGCCAGCAGAACGGGGGGCCCTGGAAACACCATATATTTT,CASRTGGPGNTIYF